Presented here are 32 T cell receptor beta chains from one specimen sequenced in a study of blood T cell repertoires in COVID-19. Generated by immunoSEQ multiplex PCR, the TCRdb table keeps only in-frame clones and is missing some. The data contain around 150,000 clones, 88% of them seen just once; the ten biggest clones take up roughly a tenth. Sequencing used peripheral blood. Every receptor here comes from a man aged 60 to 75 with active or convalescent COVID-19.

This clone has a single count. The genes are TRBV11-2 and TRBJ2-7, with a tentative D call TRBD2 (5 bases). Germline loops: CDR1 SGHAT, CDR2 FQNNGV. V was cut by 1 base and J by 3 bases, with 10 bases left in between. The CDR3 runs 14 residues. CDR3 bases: TGTGCCAGCAGCTTAGTAGCGACCGTCTACGAGCAGTACTTC. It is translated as CASSLVATVYEQYF.

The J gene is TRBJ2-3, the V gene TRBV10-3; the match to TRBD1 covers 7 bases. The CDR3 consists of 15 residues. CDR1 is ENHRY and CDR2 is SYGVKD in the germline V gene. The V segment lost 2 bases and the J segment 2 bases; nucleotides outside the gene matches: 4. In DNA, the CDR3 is TGTGCCATCAGTGAGCGACAGGGACCCACAGATACGCAGTATTTT. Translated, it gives CAISERQGPTDTQYF.

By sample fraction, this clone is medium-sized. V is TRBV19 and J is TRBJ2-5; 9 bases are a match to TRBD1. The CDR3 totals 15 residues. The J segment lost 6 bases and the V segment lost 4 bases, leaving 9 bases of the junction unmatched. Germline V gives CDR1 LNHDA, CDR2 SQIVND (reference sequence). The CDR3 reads CASSTTTGGVKTQYF. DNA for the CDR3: TGTGCCAGTAGTACTACCACAGGGGGCGTGAAGACCCAGTACTTC.

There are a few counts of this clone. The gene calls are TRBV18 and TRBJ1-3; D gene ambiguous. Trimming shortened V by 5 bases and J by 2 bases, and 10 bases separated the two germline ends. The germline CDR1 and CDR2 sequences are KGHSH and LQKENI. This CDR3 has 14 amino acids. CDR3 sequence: CASSGGLPGNTIYF. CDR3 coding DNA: TGTGCCAGCTCAGGCGGGCTTCCTGGAAACACCATATATTTT. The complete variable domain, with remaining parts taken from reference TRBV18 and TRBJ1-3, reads NAGVMQNPRHLVRRRGQEARLRCSPMKGHSHVYWYRQLPEEGLKFMVYLQKENIIDESGMPKERFSAEFPKEGPSILRIQQVVRGDSAAYFCASSGGLPGNTIYFGEGSWLTVV.

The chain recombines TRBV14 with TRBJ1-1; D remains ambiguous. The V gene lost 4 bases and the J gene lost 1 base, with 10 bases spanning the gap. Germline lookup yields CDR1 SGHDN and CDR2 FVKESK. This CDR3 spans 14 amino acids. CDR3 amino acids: CASSPPTKNTEAFF. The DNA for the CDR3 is TGTGCCAGCAGCCCCCCGACAAAGAACACTGAAGCTTTCTTT.

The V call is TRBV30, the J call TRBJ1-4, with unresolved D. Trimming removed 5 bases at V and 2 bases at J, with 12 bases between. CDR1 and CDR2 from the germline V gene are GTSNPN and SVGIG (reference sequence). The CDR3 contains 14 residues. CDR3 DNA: TGTGCCTGGGGCCGGGGTCAGACTAATGAAAAACTGTTTTTT. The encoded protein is CAWGRGQTNEKLFF. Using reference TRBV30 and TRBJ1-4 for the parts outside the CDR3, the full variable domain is SQTIHQWPATLVQPVGSPLSLECTVEGTSNPNLYWYRQAAGRGLQLLFYSVGIGQISSEVPQNLSASRPQDRQFILSSKKLLLSDSGFYLCAWGRGQTNEKLFFGSGTQLSVL.

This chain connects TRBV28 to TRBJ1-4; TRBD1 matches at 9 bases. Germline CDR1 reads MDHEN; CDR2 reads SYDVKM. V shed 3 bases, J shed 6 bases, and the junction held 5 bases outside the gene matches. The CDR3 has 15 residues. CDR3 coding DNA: TGTGCCAGCAGTTTCGGGACAGGGCAGCATGAAAAACTGTTTTTT. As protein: CASSFGTGQHEKLFF.

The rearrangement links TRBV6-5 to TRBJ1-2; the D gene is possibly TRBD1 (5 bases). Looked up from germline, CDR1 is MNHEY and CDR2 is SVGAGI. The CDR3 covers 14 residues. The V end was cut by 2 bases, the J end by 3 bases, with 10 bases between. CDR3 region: CASSYVGVDYGYTF. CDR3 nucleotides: TGTGCCAGCAGTTACGTAGGGGTGGACTATGGCTACACCTTC.

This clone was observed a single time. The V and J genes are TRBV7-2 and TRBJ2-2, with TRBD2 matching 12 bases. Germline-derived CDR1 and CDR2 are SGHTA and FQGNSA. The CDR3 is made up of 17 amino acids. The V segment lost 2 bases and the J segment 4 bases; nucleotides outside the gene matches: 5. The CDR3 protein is CASSLRLAGDFTGELFF. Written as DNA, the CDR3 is TGTGCCAGCAGCTTACGACTAGCGGGAGACTTCACCGGGGAGCTGTTTTTT.

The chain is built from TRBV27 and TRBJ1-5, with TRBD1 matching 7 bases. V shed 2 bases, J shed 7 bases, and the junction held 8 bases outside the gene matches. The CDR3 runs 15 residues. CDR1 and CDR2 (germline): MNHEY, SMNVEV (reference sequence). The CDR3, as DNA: TGTGCCAGCAGTTTAGGAGGGGGCGCGTGGCAGCCCCAGCATTTT. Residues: CASSLGGGAWQPQHF.

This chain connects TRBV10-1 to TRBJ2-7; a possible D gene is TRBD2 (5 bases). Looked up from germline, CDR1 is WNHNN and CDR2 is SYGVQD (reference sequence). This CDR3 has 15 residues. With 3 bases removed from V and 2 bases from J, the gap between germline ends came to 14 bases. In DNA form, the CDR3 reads TGCGCCAGCAGTGATAGCGCTAGTAGACCCTACGAGCAGTACTTC. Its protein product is CASSDSASRPYEQYF.

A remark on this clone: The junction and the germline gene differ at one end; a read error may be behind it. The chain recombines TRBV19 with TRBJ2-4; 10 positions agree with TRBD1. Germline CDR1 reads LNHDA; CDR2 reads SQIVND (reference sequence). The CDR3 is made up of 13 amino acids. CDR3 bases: TGTGCCAGTAGTATCACCGACAGGGGGCAGCCAAGCTTC. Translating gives CASSITDRGQPSF. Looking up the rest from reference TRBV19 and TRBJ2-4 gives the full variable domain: DGGITQSPKYLFRKEGQNVTLSCEQNLNHDAMYWYRQDPGQGLRLIYYSQIVNDFQKGDIAEGYSVSREKKESFPLTVTSAQKNPTAFYLCASSITDRGQPSFGAGTRLSVL.

CDR3 in amino acids: CASSPGQENQPQHF. The DNA of the CDR3 is TGCGCCAGCAGCCCGGGACAGGAGAATCAGCCCCAGCATTTT. The V and J genes are TRBV5-1 and TRBJ1-5, with 8 bases identical to TRBD1. V shed 4 bases, J shed 4 bases, and the junction held 4 bases outside the gene matches. This CDR3 comprises 14 residues. The germline V gene has CDR1 SGHRS and CDR2 YFSETQ.

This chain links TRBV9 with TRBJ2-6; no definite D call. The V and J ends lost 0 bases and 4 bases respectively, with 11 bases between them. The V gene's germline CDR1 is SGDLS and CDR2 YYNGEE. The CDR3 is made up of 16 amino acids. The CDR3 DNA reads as TGTGCCAGCAGCGTAGGAGGTGGTCCCGGGGCCAACGTCCTGACTTTC. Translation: CASSVGGGPGANVLTF.

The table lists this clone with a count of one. The CDR3, as DNA: TGTGCCAGCAGTGAATATGCAGGGTCTAGTTCCTATAATTCACCCCTCCACTTT. This gives the protein CASSEYAGSSSYNSPLHF. The chain has TRBV25-1 and TRBJ1-6, with TRBD1 as a possible D gene (5 bases). The V end was cut by 0 bases, the J end by 1 base, with 13 bases between. Looked up from germline, CDR1 is MGHDK and CDR2 is SYGVNS. This CDR3 spans 18 amino acids.

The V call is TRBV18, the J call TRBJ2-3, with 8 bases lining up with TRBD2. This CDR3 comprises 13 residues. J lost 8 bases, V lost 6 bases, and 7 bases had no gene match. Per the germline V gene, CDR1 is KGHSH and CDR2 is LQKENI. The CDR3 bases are TGTGCCAGCTCCCGGGCCCGGGAGGGTACGCAGTATTTT. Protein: CASSRAREGTQYF.

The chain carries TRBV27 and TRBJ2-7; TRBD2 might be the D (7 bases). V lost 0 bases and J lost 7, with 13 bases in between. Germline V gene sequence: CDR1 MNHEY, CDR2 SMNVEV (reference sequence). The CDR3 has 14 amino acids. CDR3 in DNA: TGTGCCAGCAGTTTATCTCGGGGGGCCTCGGAGCAGTACTTC. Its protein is CASSLSRGASEQYF.

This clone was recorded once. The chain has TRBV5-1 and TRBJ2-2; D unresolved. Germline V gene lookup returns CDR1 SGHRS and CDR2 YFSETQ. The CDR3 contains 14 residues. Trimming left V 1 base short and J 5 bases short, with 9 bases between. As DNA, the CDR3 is TGCGCCAGCAGCTTGTACTCGCTAACCGGGGAGCTGTTTTTT. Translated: CASSLYSLTGELFF.

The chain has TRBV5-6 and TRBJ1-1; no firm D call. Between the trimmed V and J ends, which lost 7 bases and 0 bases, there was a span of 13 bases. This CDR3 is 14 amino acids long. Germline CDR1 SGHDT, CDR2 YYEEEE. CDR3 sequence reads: CASGLRVLNTEAFF. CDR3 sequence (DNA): TGTGCCAGCGGTCTTAGAGTTTTGAACACTGAAGCTTTCTTT.

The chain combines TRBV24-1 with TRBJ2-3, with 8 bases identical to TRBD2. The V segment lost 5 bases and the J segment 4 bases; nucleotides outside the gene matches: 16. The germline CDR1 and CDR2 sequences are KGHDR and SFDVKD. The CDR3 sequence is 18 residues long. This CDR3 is CATSAQWGTSGRADTQYF. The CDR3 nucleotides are TGTGCCACCAGTGCCCAGTGGGGCACGAGCGGGAGAGCAGATACGCAGTATTTT.

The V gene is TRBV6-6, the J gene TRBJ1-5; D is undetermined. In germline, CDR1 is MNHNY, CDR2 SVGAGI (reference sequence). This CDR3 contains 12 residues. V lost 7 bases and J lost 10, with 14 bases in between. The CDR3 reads CASIKDGGPQHF. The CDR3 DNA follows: TGTGCCAGCATTAAGGACGGAGGTCCCCAGCATTTT.

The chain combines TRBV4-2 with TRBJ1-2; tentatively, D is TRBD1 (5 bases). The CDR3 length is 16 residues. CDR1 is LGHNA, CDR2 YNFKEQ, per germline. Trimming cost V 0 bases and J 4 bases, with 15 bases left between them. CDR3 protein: CASSQDSSGRAYGYTF. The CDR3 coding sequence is TGTGCCAGCAGCCAAGATAGCTCCGGCAGGGCCTATGGCTACACCTTC.

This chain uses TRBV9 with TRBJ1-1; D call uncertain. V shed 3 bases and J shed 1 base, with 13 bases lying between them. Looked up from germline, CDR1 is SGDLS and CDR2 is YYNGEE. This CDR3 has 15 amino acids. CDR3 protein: CASSAAGRENTEAFF. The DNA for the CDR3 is TGTGCCAGCAGCGCAGCAGGACGGGAGAACACTGAAGCTTTCTTT.

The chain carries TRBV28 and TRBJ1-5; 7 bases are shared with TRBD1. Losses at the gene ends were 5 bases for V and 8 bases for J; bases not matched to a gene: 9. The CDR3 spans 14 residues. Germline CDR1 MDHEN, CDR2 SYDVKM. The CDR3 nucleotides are TGTGCCAGCAGTACCCAGGGGGGTAGTGAGCCCCAGCATTTT. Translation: CASSTQGGSEPQHF. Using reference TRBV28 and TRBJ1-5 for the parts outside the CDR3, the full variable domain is DVKVTQSSRYLVKRTGEKVFLECVQDMDHENMFWYRQDPGLGLRLIYFSYDVKMKEKGDIPEGYSVSREKKERFSLILESASTNQTSMYLCASSTQGGSEPQHFGDGTRLSIL.

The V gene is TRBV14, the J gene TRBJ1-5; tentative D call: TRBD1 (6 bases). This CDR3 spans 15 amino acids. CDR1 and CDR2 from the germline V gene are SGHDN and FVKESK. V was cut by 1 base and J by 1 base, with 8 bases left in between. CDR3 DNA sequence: TGTGCCAGCAGCCAAGTGGGGGCGAGCAATCAGCCCCAGCATTTT. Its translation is CASSQVGASNQPQHF.

CDR3 coding DNA: TGTGCCAGCTCAGGGGGACAGGGGGCAGGTCAGCCCCAGCATTTT. This gives the protein CASSGGQGAGQPQHF. This chain uses TRBV18 with TRBJ1-5, with TRBD1 identical over 12 bases. The CDR3 sequence is 15 residues long. The V gene end was trimmed by 5 bases and the J gene end by 6 bases; junction bases not matched to a gene: 5. Germline CDR1 KGHSH, CDR2 LQKENI.

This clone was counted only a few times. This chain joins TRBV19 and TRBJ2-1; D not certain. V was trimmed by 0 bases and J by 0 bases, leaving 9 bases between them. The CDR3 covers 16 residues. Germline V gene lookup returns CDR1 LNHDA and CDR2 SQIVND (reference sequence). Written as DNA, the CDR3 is TGTGCCAGTAGTATAGACGGGTTTAGCTCCTACAATGAGCAGTTCTTC. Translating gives CASSIDGFSSYNEQFF.

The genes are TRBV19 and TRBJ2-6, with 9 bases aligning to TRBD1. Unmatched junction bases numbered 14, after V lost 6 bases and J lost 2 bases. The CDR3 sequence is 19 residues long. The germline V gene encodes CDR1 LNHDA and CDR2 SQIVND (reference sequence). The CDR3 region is CASRLTGTGTSAGANVLTF. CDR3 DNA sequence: TGTGCCAGTAGGTTAACCGGGACAGGGACTTCCGCTGGGGCCAACGTCCTGACTTTC. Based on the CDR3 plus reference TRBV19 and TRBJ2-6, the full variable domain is DGGITQSPKYLFRKEGQNVTLSCEQNLNHDAMYWYRQDPGQGLRLIYYSQIVNDFQKGDIAEGYSVSREKKESFPLTVTSAQKNPTAFYLCASRLTGTGTSAGANVLTFGAGSRLTVL.

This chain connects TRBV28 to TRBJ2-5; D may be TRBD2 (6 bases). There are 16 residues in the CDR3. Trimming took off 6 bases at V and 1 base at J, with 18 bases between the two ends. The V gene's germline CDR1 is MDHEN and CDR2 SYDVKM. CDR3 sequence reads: CASRASASPPQETQYF. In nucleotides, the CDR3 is TGTGCCAGCAGAGCTAGCGCTAGCCCCCCCCAAGAGACCCAGTACTTC.

The CDR3 coding sequence is TGCGCCAGCAGCCCTCAAGGACAGAGAATTAACACCGGGGAGCTGTTTTTT. It is translated as CASSPQGQRINTGELFF. V is TRBV5-1 and J is TRBJ2-2, with TRBD1 as a possible D gene (6 bases). The CDR3 is 17 residues long. Germline V gene sequence: CDR1 SGHRS, CDR2 YFSETQ. Trimming removed 4 bases at V and 2 bases at J, with 18 bases between.

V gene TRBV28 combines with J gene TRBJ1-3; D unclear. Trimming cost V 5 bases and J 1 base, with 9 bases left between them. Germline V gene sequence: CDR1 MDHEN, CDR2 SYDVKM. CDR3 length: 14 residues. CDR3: CASSPSNSGNTIYF. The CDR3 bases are TGTGCCAGCAGTCCATCTAATTCTGGAAACACCATATATTTT. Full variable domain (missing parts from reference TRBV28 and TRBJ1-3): DVKVTQSSRYLVKRTGEKVFLECVQDMDHENMFWYRQDPGLGLRLIYFSYDVKMKEKGDIPEGYSVSREKKERFSLILESASTNQTSMYLCASSPSNSGNTIYFGEGSWLTVV.

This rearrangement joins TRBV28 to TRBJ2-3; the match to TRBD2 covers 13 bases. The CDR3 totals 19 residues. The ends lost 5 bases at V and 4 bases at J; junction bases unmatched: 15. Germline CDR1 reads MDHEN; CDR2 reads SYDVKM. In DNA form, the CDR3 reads TGTGCCAGCAGTAAGGGGGGATGGACTAGCGGGAGAGGAGCAGATACGCAGTATTTT. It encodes CASSKGGWTSGRGADTQYF.